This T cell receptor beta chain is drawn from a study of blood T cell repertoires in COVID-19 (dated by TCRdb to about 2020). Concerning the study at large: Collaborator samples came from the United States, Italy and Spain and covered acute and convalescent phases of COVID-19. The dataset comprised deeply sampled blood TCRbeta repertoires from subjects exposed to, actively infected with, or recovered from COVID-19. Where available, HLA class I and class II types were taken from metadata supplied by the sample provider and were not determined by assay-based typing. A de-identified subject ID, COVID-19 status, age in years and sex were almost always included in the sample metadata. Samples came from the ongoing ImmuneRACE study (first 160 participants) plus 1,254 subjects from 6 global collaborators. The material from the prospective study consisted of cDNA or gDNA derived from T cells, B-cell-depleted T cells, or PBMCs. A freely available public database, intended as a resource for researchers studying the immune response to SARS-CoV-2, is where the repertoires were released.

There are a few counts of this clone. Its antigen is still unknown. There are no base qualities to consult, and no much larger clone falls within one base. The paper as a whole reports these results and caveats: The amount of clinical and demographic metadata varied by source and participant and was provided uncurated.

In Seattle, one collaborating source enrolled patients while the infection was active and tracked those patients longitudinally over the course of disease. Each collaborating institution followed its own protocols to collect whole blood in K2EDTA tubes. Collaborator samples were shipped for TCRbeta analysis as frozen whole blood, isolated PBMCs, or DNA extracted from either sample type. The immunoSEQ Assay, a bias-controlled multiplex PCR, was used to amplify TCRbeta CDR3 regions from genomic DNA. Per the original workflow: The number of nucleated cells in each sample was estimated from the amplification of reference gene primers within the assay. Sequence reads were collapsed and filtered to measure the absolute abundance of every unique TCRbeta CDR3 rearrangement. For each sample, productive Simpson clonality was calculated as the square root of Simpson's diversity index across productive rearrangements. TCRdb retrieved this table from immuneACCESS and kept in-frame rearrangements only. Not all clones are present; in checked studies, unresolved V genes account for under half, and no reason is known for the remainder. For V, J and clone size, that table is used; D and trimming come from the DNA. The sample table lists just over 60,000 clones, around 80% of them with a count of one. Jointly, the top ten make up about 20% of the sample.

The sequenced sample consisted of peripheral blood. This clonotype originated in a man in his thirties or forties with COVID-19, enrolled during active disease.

In nucleotides, the sequence is TGTGCCAGCAGCCGACAGGGGGAAGGGGAGACCCAGTACTTC. This yields the protein CASSRQGEGETQYF. The sequence is built from TRBV13 and TRBJ2-5; 9 bases in the middle match TRBD1. V is cut back by 5 bases and J by 5 bases, with 6 bases in the junction unmatched. CDR1 and CDR2 (PRHDT, FYEKMQ) derive from the germline V gene (reference sequence). The cysteine opens and the phenylalanine closes a CDR3 of 14 amino acids. The CDR3 DNA has 42 bases and is translated from base 1.